This T cell receptor (beta chain) was obtained from a study of T-cell reconstitution after alpha-beta-depleted transplantation in children. This clonotype has a single count. The library targeted TCRbeta and was prepared with unique molecular identifiers. TCRdb fed the PCR reads into MiXCR, producing one record per CDR3 protein. The data show around 100,000 distinct CDR3 sequences, with about 9.4% seen just once and nearly 35% held by the top ten. This CDR3 is built from 20 residues. The V gene end was trimmed by 2 bases and the J gene end by 2 bases; junction bases not matched to a gene: 11. From germline, CDR1 is MNHEY and CDR2 SVGEGT.

This receptor was identified in a boy aged 2 to 10 with acute lymphoblastic leukemia, due to receive a stem cell transplant. The chain couples TRBV6-2 or TRBV6-3 to TRBJ2-2; 13 bases line up with TRBD2. Sequencing used PBMCs, obtained before TCRalphabeta/CD19-depleted stem cell transplant. The CDR3 bases are TGTGCCAGCAGTTACACGCTCCCCACTAGCGGGAGGGCCAACACCGGGGAGCTGTTTTTT. This gives the protein CASSYTLPTSGRANTGELFF.